Following are 30 T cell receptor beta chains from one sample sequenced in a study of T-cell reconstitution after alpha-beta-depleted transplantation in children. The authors prepared the TCRbeta library with unique molecular identifiers. TCRdb reprocessed the PCR reads with MiXCR, giving one entry per CDR3 protein. The repertoire holds about 460,000 distinct CDR3 sequences, about 10% seen once, with around 13% in the top ten. The sample was PBMCs, mostly from graft donor cells, taken 180 days after TCRalphabeta/CD19-depleted stem cell transplant. The receptors here all came from a female patient aged 2 to 10 who had a stem cell transplant for aplastic anemia, so the T cells may come from the graft donor.

This chain uses TRBV28 with TRBJ2-1, with TRBD2 identical over 7 bases. J was trimmed by 3 bases and V by 1 base; bases with no gene match: 6. There are 16 residues in the CDR3. Germline CDR1 and CDR2: MDHEN and SYDVKM. CDR3 DNA: TGTGCCAGCAGTTTATTGGGGAGGGCAAGCTACAATGAGCAGTTCTTC. Its translation: CASSLLGRASYNEQFF.

V usage is TRBV11-2 and J usage is TRBJ2-1; 10 bases are shared with TRBD2. This CDR3 comprises 16 residues. After removal of 5 bases from V and 4 bases from J, the junction contained 8 bases not matched to a gene. Germline CDR1 is SGHAT and CDR2 is FQNNGV. The chain's CDR3 is CASSPLAGAPYNEQFF. The CDR3 nucleotides read TGTGCCAGCAGCCCGCTAGCGGGAGCCCCATACAATGAGCAGTTCTTC.

This clonotype was detected only a few times. This chain connects TRBV11-2 to TRBJ2-5; TRBD1 matches at 9 bases. The CDR3 loop spans 18 amino acids. Germline loops: CDR1 SGHAT, CDR2 FQNNGV. V gave up 3 bases and J gave up 5 bases; unmatched junction bases: 16. CDR3 sequence: CASSFPGQGGPQVETQYF. The CDR3 DNA sequence: TGTGCCAGCAGCTTTCCGGGACAGGGAGGACCACAGGTGGAGACCCAGTACTTC.

Many counts were recorded for this clonotype. The chain's CDR3 is CASSPARPDTEAFF. The CDR3 bases are TGTGCCAGCAGTCCTGCGCGACCGGACACTGAAGCTTTCTTT. The V and J genes are TRBV6-1 and TRBJ1-1; D is unclear. This CDR3 contains 14 residues. Between the trimmed V and J ends, which lost 5 bases and 3 bases, there was a span of 13 bases. Germline lookup yields CDR1 MNHNS and CDR2 SASEGT.

The chain is built from TRBV5-1 and TRBJ2-5; 9 bases align to TRBD2. Germline V gene sequence: CDR1 SGHRS, CDR2 YFSETQ. J was trimmed by 1 base and V by 5 bases; bases with no gene match: 6. The CDR3 length is 15 residues. The CDR3, as DNA: TGCGCCAGCAGTTCTAGCGGGACCCTCCAAGAGACCCAGTACTTC. Its protein is CASSSSGTLQETQYF.

This rearrangement joins TRBV27 to TRBJ1-1; D uncertain. Germline-derived CDR1 and CDR2 are MNHEY and SMNVEV (reference sequence). The CDR3 is made up of 15 amino acids. Trimming shortened V by 5 bases and J by 0 bases, and 13 bases separated the two germline ends. CDR3 in amino acids: CASSPPVGMNTEAFF. CDR3 DNA: TGTGCCAGCAGTCCTCCGGTAGGGATGAACACTGAAGCTTTCTTT.

The sample holds a few counts of this clonotype. The rearrangement links TRBV29-1 to TRBJ1-2; 7 bases are a match to TRBD1. CDR3 size: 14 residues. Germline-derived CDR1 and CDR2 are SQVTM and ANQGSEA. The junction had 13 bases not matched to a gene; V was cut back by 6 bases and J by 6 bases. CDR3 sequence (DNA): TGCAGCGTACCTGACAGGGCCGCGACGAATGGCTACACCTTC. Its translation is CSVPDRAATNGYTF.

In this sample, this clonotype turned up many times. V usage is TRBV4-3 and J usage is TRBJ2-2; D remains unclear. Deletions cut 1 base from V and 2 bases from J, with 8 bases between. The CDR3 has 15 amino acids. CDR1 is LGHNA and CDR2 is YSLEER in the germline V gene. In DNA form, the CDR3 reads TGCGCCAGCAGCCAAGTCAGTCTTAACACCGGGGAGCTGTTTTTT. Residues: CASSQVSLNTGELFF.

This clonotype was seen at least ten times. One end of the junction is discordant with germline, which a read error may explain. The J gene is TRBJ2-2, the V gene TRBV5-1, with 12 bases that match TRBD2. This CDR3 is 15 amino acids long. CDR1 and CDR2 from the germline V gene are SGHRS and YFSETQ. The CDR3 coding sequence is TGTGCCAGCAGCCTTGGGACTAGCGGGACCGGGGAGCTGTTTTTT. This sequence encodes CASSLGTSGTGELFF.

The chain is built from TRBV5-1 and TRBJ1-1, with D tentatively TRBD1 (6 bases). V lost 4 bases to trimming and J lost 5 bases, with 12 bases between them. The CDR3 sequence is 13 residues long. Germline V gene sequence: CDR1 SGHRS, CDR2 YFSETQ. The CDR3, as DNA: TGCGCCAGCAGCCTACAGGGAAGGACTGAAGCTTTCTTT. Its protein product is CASSLQGRTEAFF.

This clonotype was recorded at least ten times. The rearrangement uses TRBV12-3 or TRBV12-4 and TRBJ2-3; TRBD2 agrees at 8 bases. The CDR3 totals 15 residues. V was clipped by 10 bases and J by 6 bases; unmatched bases: 15. The CDR3 nucleotides are TGTGCCACCCGAACCGGGACCTCGGGGGGGGATACGCAGTATTTT. The encoded protein is CATRTGTSGGDTQYF.

This clonotype was seen repeatedly, ten times or more. The chain carries TRBV20-1 and TRBJ2-2; TRBD1 matches 9 bases. There are 16 residues in the CDR3. V gave up 5 bases and J gave up 4 bases; unmatched junction bases: 11. CDR1 is DFQATT and CDR2 is SNEGSKA in the germline V gene (reference sequence). CDR3 amino acids: CSARDPGQGITGELFF. The CDR3 nucleotides are TGCAGTGCTCGGGACCCCGGACAGGGGATCACCGGGGAGCTGTTTTTT.

In its sample, this clonotype was seen many times. The J gene is TRBJ1-1, the V gene TRBV29-1; possible D gene TRBD1, 5 bases. The CDR3 sequence is 12 residues long. V gave up 4 bases and J gave up 6 bases, with 12 bases separating them. Germline assignment: CDR1 SQVTM and CDR2 ANQGSEA. For the CDR3, the DNA is TGCAGCGTTGCTAAAGGGGTCGCTGAAGCTTTCTTT. This codes for CSVAKGVAEAFF.

In its sample, this clonotype was seen many times. The V call is TRBV20-1, the J call TRBJ2-7; 7 bases are a match to TRBD1. The trim removed 4 bases at V and 4 bases at J, leaving 4 bases unmatched. This CDR3 contains 12 residues. Germline CDR1 DFQATT, CDR2 SNEGSKA (reference sequence). CDR3 in amino acids: CSAKDRRYEQYF. DNA for the CDR3: TGCAGTGCTAAGGACAGGCGGTACGAGCAGTACTTC.

This clonotype was seen a few times. The chain is built from TRBV11-2 and TRBJ2-7, with D perhaps matching TRBD2 (7 bases). V was pared by 5 bases and J by 6 bases, with 23 bases between. CDR1 and CDR2 from the germline V gene are SGHAT and FQNNGV. This CDR3 has 16 amino acids. The CDR3 DNA reads as TGTGCCAGCAGCCCAGGGCGGGGGTACAGGGACGGCGAGCAGTACGTC. It encodes CASSPGRGYRDGEQYV.

Many counts were recorded for this clonotype. The chain uses TRBV18 and TRBJ2-5; 11 nucleotides align to TRBD2. The CDR3 consists of 16 residues. The germline gives CDR1 KGHSH, CDR2 LQKENI. The trim removed 1 base at V and 2 bases at J, leaving 3 bases unmatched. The DNA of the CDR3 is TGTGCCAGCTCACCACGACTAGCGGGGAGTCAAGAGACCCAGTACTTC. Its protein product is CASSPRLAGSQETQYF.

The rearrangement joins TRBV20-1 to TRBJ1-1, with 8 bases aligning to TRBD1. CDR3 size: 16 residues. The trim removed 1 base at V and 8 bases at J, leaving 15 bases unmatched. Germline CDR1 and CDR2: DFQATT and SNEGSKA (reference sequence). Written as DNA, the CDR3 is TGCAGTGCTAGAGCTACCCGGACAGGGAAGGTTCAAGAAGCTTTCTTT. As protein: CSARATRTGKVQEAFF.

The genes are TRBV19 and TRBJ1-2; D uncertain. This CDR3 is built from 13 residues. In germline, CDR1 is LNHDA, CDR2 SQIVND (reference sequence). The V end was cut by 8 bases, the J end by 5 bases, with 15 bases between. The DNA for the CDR3 is TGTGCCAGTCAATCTGACGGGAGGTATGGCTACACCTTC. Residues: CASQSDGRYGYTF.

This chain joins TRBV11-2 and TRBJ1-1; 8 bases match TRBD1. The germline V gene encodes CDR1 SGHAT and CDR2 FQNNGV. V lost 6 bases and J lost 0; bases outside the gene matches: 18. This CDR3 is built from 19 residues. In nucleotides, the CDR3 is TGTGCCAGCAGGCTTTTAGGATGGGACAGGCCATGGTTGAACACTGAAGCTTTCTTT. Translating gives CASRLLGWDRPWLNTEAFF.

This clonotype has at least ten counts. CDR3 region: CSAGHTTGNTIYF. DNA of the CDR3: TGCAGCGCCGGCCATACTACAGGAAACACCATATATTTT. The V gene is TRBV29-1, the J gene TRBJ1-3; D is unresolved. V lost 7 bases to trimming and J lost 4 bases, with 14 bases between them. CDR3 length: 13 residues. The germline V gene encodes CDR1 SQVTM and CDR2 ANQGSEA. Variable domain in full (rest from reference TRBV29-1 and TRBJ1-3): SAVISQKPSRDICQRGTSLTIQCQVDSQVTMMFWYRQQPGQSLTLIATANQGSEATYESGFVIDKFPISRPNLTFSTLTVSNMSPEDSSIYLCSAGHTTGNTIYFGEGSWLTVV.

This chain links TRBV12-3 or TRBV12-4 with TRBJ1-5, with D perhaps matching TRBD1 (5 bases). The CDR3 runs to 16 residues. Trimming took 5 bases from V and 1 from J, leaving 15 bases between them. The CDR3 DNA sequence: TGTGCCAGCAGTGGCCTGGGCACAGGAAGCAATCAGCCCCAGCATTTT. Encoded protein: CASSGLGTGSNQPQHF.

This sequence joins TRBV12-3 or TRBV12-4 and TRBJ2-5; maybe TRBD2 (5 bases). V was shortened by 6 bases and J by 2 bases, with 22 bases between the two germline ends. The CDR3 is 17 residues long. The CDR3 DNA reads TGTGCCAGCAGCGTAATGAATATTGTGCGGGTTCAAGAGACCCAGTACTTC. Translated: CASSVMNIVRVQETQYF.

The chain links TRBV11-1 to TRBJ2-7, with 13 bases lining up with TRBD2. CDR1 and CDR2 from the germline V gene are SGHAT and FQDESV (reference sequence). The J segment lost 1 base and the V segment lost 6 bases, leaving 12 bases of the junction unmatched. This CDR3 contains 18 residues. The CDR3 nucleotides read TGTGCCAGCAGGTTTTTCGGACTAGCGGGAGAAGGGTCCTACGAGCAGTACGTC. Encoded protein: CASRFFGLAGEGSYEQYV.

This chain joins TRBV30 and TRBJ1-5; D gene uncertain. Germline values: CDR1 GTSNPN, CDR2 SVGIG (reference sequence). The germline V and J ends were trimmed by 2 bases and 5 bases, with 7 bases remaining between them. This CDR3 comprises 12 residues. Here the CDR3 DNA reads TGTGCCTGGAGTTACAGCTATCAGCCCCAGCATTTT. It encodes CAWSYSYQPQHF.

The genes are TRBV5-1 and TRBJ2-7; the match to TRBD2 covers 11 bases. CDR3 size: 14 residues. With V trimmed by 0 bases and J by 4 bases, 0 bases remained unmatched. Per germline, CDR1 SGHRS and CDR2 YFSETQ. CDR3 in DNA: TGCGCCAGCAGCTTGGCTAGCGGGGGGTACGAGCAGTACTTC. Translating it yields CASSLASGGYEQYF.

This clonotype was seen at least ten times. The CDR3 is CASSGDSGPSTDTQYF. The CDR3, as DNA: TGTGCCAGCAGCGGGGACAGCGGCCCTAGCACAGATACGCAGTATTTT. The chain has TRBV5-5 and TRBJ2-3, with TRBD1 matching 7 bases. Germline-derived CDR1 and CDR2 are SGHKS and YYEKEE (reference sequence). The CDR3 length is 16 residues. The trim removed 4 bases at V and 0 bases at J, leaving 8 bases unmatched. The full variable domain, its missing parts supplied by reference TRBV5-5 and TRBJ2-3, is DAGVTQSPTHLIKTRGQQVTLRCSPISGHKSVSWYQQVLGQGPQFIFQYYEKEERGRGNFPDRFSARQFPNYSSELNVNALLLGDSALYLCASSGDSGPSTDTQYFGPGTRLTVL.

V usage is TRBV7-2 and J usage is TRBJ1-6; D is unclear. The CDR3 extends over 16 amino acids. V was pared by 3 bases and J by 7 bases, with 16 bases between. In germline, CDR1 is SGHTA, CDR2 FQGNSA. CDR3 sequence (DNA): TGTGCCAGCAGCTTGGGCTCGGGAACAAGGAATTCACCCCTCCACTTT. Amino acid sequence: CASSLGSGTRNSPLHF.

This clonotype showed up just a few times. The genes are TRBV15 and TRBJ2-3; 9 nucleotides align to TRBD1. The trim removed 4 bases at V and 3 bases at J, leaving 11 bases unmatched. The germline V gene has CDR1 LNHNV and CDR2 YYDKDF (reference sequence). The CDR3 is 17 amino acids. CDR3 protein: CATSTGPGTGYTDTQYF. Written as DNA, the CDR3 is TGTGCCACCAGCACGGGGCCCGGGACAGGGTATACAGATACGCAGTATTTT.

The chain is built from TRBV18 and TRBJ2-7; no definite D call. The CDR3 runs to 13 residues. CDR1 and CDR2 from the germline V gene are KGHSH and LQKENI. Trimming pared 8 bases from V and 1 base from J, leaving 12 bases between. The CDR3 nucleotides read TGTGCCAGCCAACCCCCCGGGTCCTACGAGCAGTACTTC. This encodes CASQPPGSYEQYF.

This clonotype was counted a few times. The chain couples TRBV4-3 to TRBJ1-4; tentatively, D is TRBD1 (5 bases). The CDR3 extends over 12 amino acids. Looked up from germline, CDR1 is LGHNA and CDR2 is YSLEER. Trimming stripped 6 bases from V and 6 bases from J, with 8 bases between. CDR3 DNA: TGCGCCAGCAGAGGCAGGGATGAAAAACTGTTTTTT. Its translation is CASRGRDEKLFF.